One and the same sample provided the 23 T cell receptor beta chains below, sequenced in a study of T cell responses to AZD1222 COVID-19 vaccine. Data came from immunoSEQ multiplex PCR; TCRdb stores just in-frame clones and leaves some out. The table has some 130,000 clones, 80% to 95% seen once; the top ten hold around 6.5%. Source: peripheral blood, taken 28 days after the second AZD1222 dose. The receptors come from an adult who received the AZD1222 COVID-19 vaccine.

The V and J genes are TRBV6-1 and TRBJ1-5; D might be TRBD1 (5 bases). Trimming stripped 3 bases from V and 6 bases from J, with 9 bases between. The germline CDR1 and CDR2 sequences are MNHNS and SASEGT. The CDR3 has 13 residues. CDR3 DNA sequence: TGTGCCAGCAGTGACAGGGTTCTTCAGCCCCAGCATTTT. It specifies CASSDRVLQPQHF.

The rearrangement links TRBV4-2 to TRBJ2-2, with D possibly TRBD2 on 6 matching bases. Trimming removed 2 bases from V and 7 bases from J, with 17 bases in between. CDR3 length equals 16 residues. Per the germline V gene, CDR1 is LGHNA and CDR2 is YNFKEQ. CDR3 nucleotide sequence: TGTGCCAGCAGCCAAACACGGGACTCTCGGGTCGGGGAGCTGTTTTTT. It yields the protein CASSQTRDSRVGELFF.

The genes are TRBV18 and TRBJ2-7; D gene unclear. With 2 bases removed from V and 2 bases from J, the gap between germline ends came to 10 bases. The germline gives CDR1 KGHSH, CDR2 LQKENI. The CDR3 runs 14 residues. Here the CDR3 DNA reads TGTGCCAGCTCACCAAACAGCTTAACCTACGAGCAGTACTTC. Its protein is CASSPNSLTYEQYF.

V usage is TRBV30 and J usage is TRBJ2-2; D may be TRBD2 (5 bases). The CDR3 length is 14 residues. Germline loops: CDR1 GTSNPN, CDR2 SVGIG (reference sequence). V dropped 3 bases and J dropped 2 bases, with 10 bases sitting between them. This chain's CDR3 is CAWRRAPNTGELFF. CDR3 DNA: TGTGCCTGGAGGAGGGCACCTAACACCGGGGAGCTGTTTTTT.

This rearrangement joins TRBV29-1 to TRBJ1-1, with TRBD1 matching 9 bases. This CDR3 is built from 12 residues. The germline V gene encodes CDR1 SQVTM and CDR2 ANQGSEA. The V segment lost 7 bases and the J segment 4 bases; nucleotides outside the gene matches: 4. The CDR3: CSAGTGTTEAFF. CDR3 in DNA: TGCAGCGCTGGGACAGGGACCACTGAAGCTTTCTTT.

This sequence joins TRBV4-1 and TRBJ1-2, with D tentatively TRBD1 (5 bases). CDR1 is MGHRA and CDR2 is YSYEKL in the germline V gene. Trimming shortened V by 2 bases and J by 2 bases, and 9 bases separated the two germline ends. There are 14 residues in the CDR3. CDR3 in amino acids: CASSQTTVNYGYTF. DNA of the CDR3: TGCGCCAGCAGCCAAACGACAGTGAACTATGGCTACACCTTC.

DNA for the CDR3: TGTGCCAGTAAGACCAGATTGGGGACCCAGTACTTC. Amino acids: CASKTRLGTQYF. The gene calls are TRBV19 and TRBJ2-5; D gene unclear. Germline V gives CDR1 LNHDA, CDR2 SQIVND (reference sequence). V was cut by 7 bases and J by 7 bases, with 13 bases left in between. The CDR3 totals 12 residues.

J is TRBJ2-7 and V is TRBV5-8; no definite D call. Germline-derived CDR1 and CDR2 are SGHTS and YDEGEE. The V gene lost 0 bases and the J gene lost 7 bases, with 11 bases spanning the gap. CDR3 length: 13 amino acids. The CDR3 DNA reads TGTGCCAGCAGCTTGGCCCAGTCCTGGGAGCAGTACTTC. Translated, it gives CASSLAQSWEQYF.

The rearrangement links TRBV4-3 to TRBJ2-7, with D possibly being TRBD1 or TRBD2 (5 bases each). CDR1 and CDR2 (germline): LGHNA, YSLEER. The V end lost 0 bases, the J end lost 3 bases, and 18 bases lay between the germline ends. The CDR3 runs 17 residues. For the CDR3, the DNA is TGCGCCAGCAGCCAAGAAATCCTTCGGGGCTTCAACTACGAGCAGTACTTC. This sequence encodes CASSQEILRGFNYEQYF.

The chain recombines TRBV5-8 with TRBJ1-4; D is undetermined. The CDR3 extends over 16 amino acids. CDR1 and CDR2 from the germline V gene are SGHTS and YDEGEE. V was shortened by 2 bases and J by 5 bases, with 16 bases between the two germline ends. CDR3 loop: CASSLRSWYLNEKLFF. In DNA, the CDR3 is TGTGCCAGCAGCTTAAGGTCCTGGTACCTCAATGAAAAACTGTTTTTT.

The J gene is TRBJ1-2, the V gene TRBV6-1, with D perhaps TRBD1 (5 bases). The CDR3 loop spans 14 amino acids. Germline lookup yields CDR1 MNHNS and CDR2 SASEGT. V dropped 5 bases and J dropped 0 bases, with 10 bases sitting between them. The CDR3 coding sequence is TGTGCCAGCAGTTTCAGGGAAACTAACTATGGCTACACCTTC. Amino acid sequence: CASSFRETNYGYTF.

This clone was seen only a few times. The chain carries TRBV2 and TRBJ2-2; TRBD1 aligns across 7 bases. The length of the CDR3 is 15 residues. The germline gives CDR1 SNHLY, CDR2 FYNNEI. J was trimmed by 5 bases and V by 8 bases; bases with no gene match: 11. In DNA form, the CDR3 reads TGTGCCAGCTCTTCCGGTAGGGGGCGTACCGGGGAGCTGTTTTTT. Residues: CASSSGRGRTGELFF.

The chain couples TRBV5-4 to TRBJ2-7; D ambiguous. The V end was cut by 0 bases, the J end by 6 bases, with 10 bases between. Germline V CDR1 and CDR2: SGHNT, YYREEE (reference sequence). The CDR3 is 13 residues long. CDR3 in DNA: TGTGCCAGCAGCTTGGAGTCGGCCCCCGAGCAGTACTTC. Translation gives CASSLESAPEQYF.

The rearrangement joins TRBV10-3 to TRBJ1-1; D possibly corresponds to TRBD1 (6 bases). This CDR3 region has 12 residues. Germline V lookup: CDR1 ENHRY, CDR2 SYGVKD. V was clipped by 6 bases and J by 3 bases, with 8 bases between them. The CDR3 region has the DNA TGTGCCATCAGACAGGGATACACTGAAGCTTTCTTT. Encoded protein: CAIRQGYTEAFF.

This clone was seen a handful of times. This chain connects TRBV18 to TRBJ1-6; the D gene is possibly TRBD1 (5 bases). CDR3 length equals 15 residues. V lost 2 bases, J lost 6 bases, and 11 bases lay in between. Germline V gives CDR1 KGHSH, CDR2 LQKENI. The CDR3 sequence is CASSPGALPNSPLHF. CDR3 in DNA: TGTGCCAGCTCACCAGGGGCCCTGCCTAATTCACCCCTCCACTTT. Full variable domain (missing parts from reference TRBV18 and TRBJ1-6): NAGVMQNPRHLVRRRGQEARLRCSPMKGHSHVYWYRQLPEEGLKFMVYLQKENIIDESGMPKERFSAEFPKEGPSILRIQQVVRGDSAAYFCASSPGALPNSPLHFGNGTRLTVT.

The CDR3 DNA sequence: TGTGCCAGCAGCCTACAGCGGGGGGGCGCAGATACGCAGTATTTT. Translation gives CASSLQRGGADTQYF. V gene TRBV13 combines with J gene TRBJ2-3; 10 positions agree with TRBD2. The V and J ends lost 5 bases and 4 bases, in that order; junction bases with no gene match: 6. Germline values: CDR1 PRHDT, CDR2 FYEKMQ (reference sequence). The CDR3 totals 15 residues.

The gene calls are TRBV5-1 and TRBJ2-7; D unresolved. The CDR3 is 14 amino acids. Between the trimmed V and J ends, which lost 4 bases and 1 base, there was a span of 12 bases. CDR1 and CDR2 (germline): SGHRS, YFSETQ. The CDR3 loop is CASSQRQLSYEQYF. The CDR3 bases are TGCGCCAGCAGCCAACGACAACTATCCTACGAGCAGTACTTC. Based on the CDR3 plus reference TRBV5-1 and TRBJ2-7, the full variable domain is KAGVTQTPRYLIKTRGQQVTLSCSPISGHRSVSWYQQTPGQGLQFLFEYFSETQRNKGNFPGRFSGRQFSNSRSEMNVSTLELGDSALYLCASSQRQLSYEQYFGPGTRLTVT.

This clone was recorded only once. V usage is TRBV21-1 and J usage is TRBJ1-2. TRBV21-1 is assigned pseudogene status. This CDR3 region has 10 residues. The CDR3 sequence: CASSLYGYTF. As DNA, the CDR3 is TGTGCCAGCAGCCTCTATGGCTACACCTTC.

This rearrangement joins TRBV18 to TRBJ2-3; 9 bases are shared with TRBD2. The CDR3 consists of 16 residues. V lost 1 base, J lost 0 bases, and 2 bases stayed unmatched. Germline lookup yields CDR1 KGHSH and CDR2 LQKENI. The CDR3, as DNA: TGTGCCAGCTCACCACTAGCGGGGGAGAGCACAGATACGCAGTATTTT. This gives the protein CASSPLAGESTDTQYF.

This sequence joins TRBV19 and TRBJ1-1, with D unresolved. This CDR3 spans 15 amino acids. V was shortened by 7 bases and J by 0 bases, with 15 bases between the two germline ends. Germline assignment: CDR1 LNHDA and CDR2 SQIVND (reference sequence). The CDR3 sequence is CASTYGSFMNTEAFF. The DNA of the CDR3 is TGTGCCAGTACGTATGGCAGCTTCATGAACACTGAAGCTTTCTTT.

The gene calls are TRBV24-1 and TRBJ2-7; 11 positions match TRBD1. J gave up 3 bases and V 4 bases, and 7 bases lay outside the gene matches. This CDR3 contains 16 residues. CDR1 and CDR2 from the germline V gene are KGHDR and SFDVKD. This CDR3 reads CATSDPWGQGVYEQYF. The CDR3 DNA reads TGTGCCACCAGTGACCCTTGGGGACAGGGGGTCTACGAGCAGTACTTC.

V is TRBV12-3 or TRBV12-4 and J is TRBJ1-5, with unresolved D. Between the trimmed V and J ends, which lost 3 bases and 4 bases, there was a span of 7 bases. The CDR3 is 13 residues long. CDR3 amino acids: CASSFSENQPQHF. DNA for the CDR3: TGTGCCAGCAGTTTTAGTGAGAATCAGCCCCAGCATTTT.

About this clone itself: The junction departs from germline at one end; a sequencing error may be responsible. CDR3 bases: TGTGCCAGCAGTTTAGGTAGCACTCCCTACAAGCAGTACTTC. It translates to CASSLGSTPYKQYF. V is TRBV27 and J is TRBJ2-7; D remains unclear. The CDR3 totals 14 residues. Germline CDR1 and CDR2: MNHEY and SMNVEV (reference sequence).